The T cell receptor (beta chain) under discussion was sequenced for a study of technical replicates of blood from a few donors. V was cut by 4 bases and J by 8 bases, with 14 bases left in between. Germline assignment: CDR1 LGHNA and CDR2 YSLEER. CDR3 length: 14 amino acids. This clone has only one observation. Using immunoSEQ multiplex PCR, the repertoire was profiled, and TCRdb retains in-frame clones only, with some absent. The sample gives around 83,000 clones, 94% of which show up once; approximately 0.42% is in the top ten. The chain has TRBV4-3 and TRBJ1-4, with D possibly TRBD1 on 5 matching bases. The material sequenced was T cells isolated from PBMCs. The receptor's source is a human donor in good health. CDR3: CASSRAGLGEKLFF. For the CDR3, the DNA is TGCGCCAGCAGCCGAGCAGGGCTGGGCGAAAAACTGTTTTTT.